The 24 T cell receptor beta chains in this list originate from one sample, sequenced in a study of blood T cell repertoires in COVID-19. Method: immunoSEQ multiplex PCR; TCRdb's copy keeps in-frame clones and lacks some. The sample lists just under 100,000 clones, approximately 86% occurring once. What was sequenced was peripheral blood. The receptors were sampled from a woman aged 60-70 years in a cohort sampled during active or convalescent COVID-19.

The chain joins TRBV10-1 to TRBJ1-5; 7 bases agree with TRBD1. The CDR3 covers 15 residues. The germline gives CDR1 WNHNN, CDR2 SYGVQD (reference sequence). Germline trimming cut 2 bases from V and 0 bases from J; bases unmatched to any gene: 1. The CDR3 nucleotides read TGCGCCAGCAGTGAGACAGGGGATAGCAATCAGCCCCAGCATTTT. Amino acid sequence: CASSETGDSNQPQHF.

The chain combines TRBV29-1 with TRBJ1-2; possibly TRBD1 for D (6 bases). Germline V gene lookup returns CDR1 SQVTM and CDR2 ANQGSEA. V lost 7 bases, J lost 7 bases, and 10 bases lay in between. The CDR3 is 10 residues long. CDR3: CSADRSGYTF. Here the CDR3 DNA reads TGCAGCGCCGACAGGTCTGGCTACACCTTC.

The chain employs TRBV30 and TRBJ1-6; D not certain. The CDR3 has 13 residues. Germline V gene sequence: CDR1 GTSNPN, CDR2 SVGIG (reference sequence). The V gene lost 4 bases and the J gene lost 8 bases, with 12 bases spanning the gap. The CDR3 nucleotides read TGTGCCTGGACAGAGGAGTCGTATTCACCCCTCCACTTT. Translated: CAWTEESYSPLHF.

J is TRBJ1-3 and V is TRBV10-3; D unclear. Looked up from germline, CDR1 is ENHRY and CDR2 is SYGVKD. The V end was cut by 10 bases, the J end by 0 bases, with 10 bases between. The CDR3 is made up of 13 amino acids. The CDR3 is CATLLPSGNTIYF. In DNA, the CDR3 is TGTGCCACCCTACTACCCTCTGGAAACACCATATATTTT.

The V gene is TRBV11-2, the J gene TRBJ1-2; TRBD1 matches 8 bases. The CDR3 has 15 amino acids. Germline V lookup: CDR1 SGHAT, CDR2 FQNNGV. The junction had 8 bases not matched to a gene; V was cut back by 3 bases and J by 5 bases. CDR3 in DNA: TGTGCCAGCAGCTTGCTGGACAGGGTAAATTATGGCTACACCTTC. Its protein is CASSLLDRVNYGYTF.

The CDR3 protein is CASSPTVGGELFF. The CDR3 DNA sequence: TGTGCCAGCAGCCCAACAGTGGGTGGGGAGCTGTTTTTT. V gene TRBV9 combines with J gene TRBJ2-2, with D unclear. Germline CDR1 and CDR2: SGDLS and YYNGEE. This CDR3 comprises 13 residues. Trimming removed 4 bases from V and 8 bases from J, with 12 bases in between.

The chain joins TRBV27 to TRBJ2-7; D may be TRBD1 (5 bases). The CDR3 is made up of 13 amino acids. Germline V CDR1 and CDR2: MNHEY, SMNVEV (reference sequence). V was cut by 6 bases and J by 1 base, with 10 bases left in between. CDR3 nucleotides: TGTGCCAGCAGATGGCAGGGTTCCTACGAGCAGTACTTC. This sequence encodes CASRWQGSYEQYF.

This chain links TRBV5-4 with TRBJ2-2, with D maybe TRBD1 (5 bases). The CDR3 runs 15 residues. Deletions cut 6 bases from V and 4 bases from J, with 16 bases between. Germline CDR1 is SGHNT and CDR2 is YYREEE (reference sequence). Here the CDR3 reads CASKTGRVGTGELFF. The CDR3 DNA is TGTGCCAGCAAAACCGGCAGGGTAGGCACCGGGGAGCTGTTTTTT.

The rearrangement uses TRBV6-5 and TRBJ2-3; 8 bases are a match to TRBD1. In germline, CDR1 is MNHEY, CDR2 SVGAGI. V trimming: 5 bases; J trimming: 8 bases; junction bases outside the gene matches: 6. The CDR3 is 13 amino acids. The CDR3 coding sequence is TGTGCCAGCAGTATCAGGGGGCGGGGTACGCAGTATTTT. This encodes CASSIRGRGTQYF.

V and J are TRBV18 and TRBJ1-2, with TRBD1 matching over 8 bases. CDR1 KGHSH and CDR2 LQKENI come from the germline V gene. This CDR3 spans 15 amino acids. With 3 bases clipped from V and 6 bases from J, the junction kept 9 bases outside the gene matches. The CDR3 DNA is TGTGCCAGCTCACCGGTGATCGCACAGGGGGATGGCTACACCTTC. Translation: CASSPVIAQGDGYTF.

The chain links TRBV19 to TRBJ1-1, with 9 bases that match TRBD1. The CDR3 is 15 residues long. Germline V CDR1 and CDR2: LNHDA, SQIVND (reference sequence). V shed 6 bases and J 5 bases; nucleotides not matched to a gene: 10. The CDR3 nucleotides read TGTGCCAGTAGGGTCGGGGACAGGGTATTAACTGAAGCTTTCTTT. Translating it yields CASRVGDRVLTEAFF.

The rearrangement links TRBV9 to TRBJ2-3; D uncertain. Germline-derived CDR1 and CDR2 are SGDLS and YYNGEE. Between the trimmed V and J ends, which lost 4 bases and 0 bases, there was a span of 9 bases. This CDR3 contains 14 residues. The CDR3 DNA follows: TGTGCCAGCAGCCACAGTGCTAGCACAGATACGCAGTATTTT. Its protein product is CASSHSASTDTQYF.

This clone was counted a few times. The V call is TRBV14, the J call TRBJ2-5, with D uncertain. Germline-derived CDR1 and CDR2 are SGHDN and FVKESK. This CDR3 is built from 14 residues. Between the trimmed V and J ends, which lost 0 bases and 4 bases, there was a span of 9 bases. This CDR3 reads CASSQESVLETQYF. Written as DNA, the CDR3 is TGTGCCAGCAGCCAAGAATCGGTGTTAGAGACCCAGTACTTC.

The V and J genes are TRBV21-1 and TRBJ2-7; the DNA was not used to check the table's D call, TRBD1. TRBV21-1 is a documented pseudogene. This CDR3 is built from 12 residues. For the CDR3, the DNA is TGTGCCAGCAGCAAAGGGGCAGACGAGCAGTACTTC. Its protein is CASSKGADEQYF.

The chain is built from TRBV5-1 and TRBJ2-3, with 12 bases fitting TRBD2. The V gene's germline CDR1 is SGHRS and CDR2 YFSETQ. V shed 4 bases and J 0 bases; nucleotides not matched to a gene: 6. The CDR3 totals 17 residues. The CDR3 loop is CASSTGLAGTSTDTQYF. Written as DNA, the CDR3 is TGCGCCAGCAGCACTGGACTAGCGGGGACTAGCACAGATACGCAGTATTTT.

The chain is built from TRBV19 and TRBJ2-7, with 7 bases that match TRBD2. This CDR3 comprises 12 residues. V was pared by 8 bases and J by 6 bases, with 7 bases of the junction left unmatched. The germline V gene encodes CDR1 LNHDA and CDR2 SQIVND (reference sequence). Here the CDR3 reads CASCGGGGEQYF. In DNA form, the CDR3 reads TGTGCCAGTTGCGGGGGAGGCGGCGAGCAGTACTTC.

The chain has TRBV2 and TRBJ1-2, with TRBD1 matching 8 bases. V trimming: 5 bases; J trimming: 5 bases; junction bases outside the gene matches: 7. From germline, CDR1 is SNHLY and CDR2 FYNNEI. The CDR3 totals 14 residues. CDR3 amino acids: CASSPGQGGYGYTF. For the CDR3, the DNA is TGTGCCAGCAGTCCCGGACAGGGAGGATATGGCTACACCTTC.

The chain links TRBV29-1 to TRBJ2-3; the D is unclear. The CDR3 has 13 amino acids. V was trimmed by 4 bases and J by 0 bases, leaving 8 bases between them. Germline loops: CDR1 SQVTM, CDR2 ANQGSEA. CDR3 sequence: CSVAGRSTDTQYF. CDR3 DNA sequence: TGCAGCGTTGCAGGTCGGAGCACAGATACGCAGTATTTT.

The V and J genes are TRBV18 and TRBJ2-7; 9 positions match TRBD2. The CDR3 sequence is 15 residues long. Germline CDR1 reads KGHSH; CDR2 reads LQKENI. Losses at the gene ends were 2 bases for V and 3 bases for J; bases not matched to a gene: 5. CDR3 region: CASSPMRGGYYEQYF. The CDR3 DNA sequence: TGTGCCAGCTCACCAATGCGGGGGGGGTACTACGAGCAGTACTTC. Variable domain in full (rest from reference TRBV18 and TRBJ2-7): NAGVMQNPRHLVRRRGQEARLRCSPMKGHSHVYWYRQLPEEGLKFMVYLQKENIIDESGMPKERFSAEFPKEGPSILRIQQVVRGDSAAYFCASSPMRGGYYEQYFGPGTRLTVT.

The genes are TRBV5-7 and TRBJ2-7, with D tentatively TRBD1 (5 bases). TRBV5-7 is an ORF for which the function is uncertain. This CDR3 comprises 15 residues. V dropped 0 bases and J dropped 12 bases, with 22 bases sitting between them. The CDR3 nucleotides are TGTGCCAGCAGCTTGGGGTGGGCAGGGCCGTCCCCGGGGTACTTC. It codes for CASSLGWAGPSPGYF.

The V and J genes are TRBV18 and TRBJ1-5; 8 bases agree with TRBD1. The CDR3 loop spans 15 amino acids. The V gene's germline CDR1 is KGHSH and CDR2 LQKENI. V shed 2 bases, J shed 5 bases, and the junction held 5 bases outside the gene matches. The CDR3 loop reads CASSPEGQADQPQHF. The CDR3 DNA follows: TGTGCCAGCTCACCAGAGGGACAGGCGGATCAGCCCCAGCATTTT.

As for this clone: Other DNA sequences in the same sample also yield this CDR3. This chain links TRBV27 with TRBJ2-7, with 11 positions matching TRBD2. Germline-derived CDR1 and CDR2 are MNHEY and SMNVEV (reference sequence). The CDR3 loop spans 14 amino acids. V trimming: 5 bases; J trimming: 3 bases; junction bases outside the gene matches: 3. CDR3 bases: TGTGCCAGCAGTCCAACTAGCGGGAGCTACGAGCAGTACTTC. Its protein is CASSPTSGSYEQYF.

The rearrangement joins TRBV11-2 to TRBJ1-6; D uncertain. This CDR3 spans 15 amino acids. V lost 5 bases to trimming and J lost 8 bases, with 16 bases between them. From germline, CDR1 is SGHAT and CDR2 FQNNGV. The CDR3 DNA reads as TGTGCCAGCAGCACTAGAGGGTTTATAGATTCACCCCTCCACTTT. It yields the protein CASSTRGFIDSPLHF. Complete variable domain (other parts from reference TRBV11-2 and TRBJ1-6): EAGVAQSPRYKIIEKRQSVAFWCNPISGHATLYWYQQILGQGPKLLIQFQNNGVVDDSQLPKDRFSAERLKGVDSTLKIQPAKLEDSAVYLCASSTRGFIDSPLHFGNGTRLTVT.

The chain employs TRBV7-2 and TRBJ2-5, with TRBD1 as a possible D gene (5 bases). CDR3 length equals 14 residues. Germline CDR1 is SGHTA and CDR2 is FQGNSA. V shed 7 bases and J shed 7 bases, with 19 bases lying between them. CDR3 sequence: CASNIQGARGTQYF. The CDR3 DNA reads as TGTGCCAGCAACATCCAAGGGGCCCGTGGGACCCAGTACTTC.